This T cell receptor (beta chain) was identified during a study of blood T cell repertoires in COVID-19. The wider study: Samples taken during acute and convalescent COVID-19 were collected in the United States, Italy and Spain. PBMCs, B-cell-depleted T cells, or T cells provided the cDNA or gDNA that made up the material.

Source study methods: Nucleated cell counts were estimated from reference gene primer amplification. Method: immunoSEQ multiplex PCR; TCRdb's copy keeps in-frame clones and lacks some. The V and J calls and clone size are taken from that table; D and trimming were inferred from the DNA. The repertoire holds more than 95,000 clones, approximately 79% seen once, with 2% to 3% in the top ten. The CDR3 has 15 amino acids. The junction had 5 bases not matched to a gene; V was cut back by 3 bases and J by 7 bases. Looked up from germline, CDR1 is PRHDT and CDR2 is FYEKMQ (reference sequence). V is TRBV13 and J is TRBJ2-2; 10 bases line up with TRBD1. Sequencing input: peripheral blood. This clonotype originated in a man in his fifties or sixties with acute or convalescent COVID-19. CDR3 DNA: TGTGCCAGCAGCTTTCGGACAGGGGGAAGCGGGGAGCTGTTTTTT. Translating it yields CASSFRTGGSGELFF.